One and the same sample provided the 25 T cell receptor beta chains below, sequenced in a study of blood T cells in healthy people across ages. PCR was performed a second time for about 7 to 12 cycles using a sample-barcoded 5' primer and a J-beta primer mix. Each CDR3 protein gets one entry after TCRdb re-called the 5' RACE reads with MiXCR. The table has hundreds of thousands of distinct CDR3 sequences, just over 55% seen once. Sample: blood. These receptors were taken from a man aged 35 to 55 in good health.

This rearrangement joins TRBV7-2 to TRBJ2-7; D is ambiguous. The V gene lost 1 base and the J gene lost 3 bases, with 7 bases spanning the gap. CDR1 and CDR2 (germline): SGHTA, FQGNSA. The CDR3 has 13 amino acids. In DNA form, the CDR3 reads TGTGCCAGCAGCTTAGTACGAAGCTACGAGCAGTACTTC. As protein: CASSLVRSYEQYF.

This clonotype has more than one count but fewer than ten. The chain links TRBV29-1 to TRBJ2-4; 8 nucleotides agree with TRBD1. The end of the DNA fits TRBJ2-7 better, so the J call may be wrong. This CDR3 region has 15 residues. Germline V gene data show CDR1 as SQVTM and CDR2 as ANQGSEA. The CDR3 DNA sequence: TGCAGCGTTGATATCTGGACAGGGATTTCCTACGAGCAGTACTTC. Its translation: CSVDIWTGISYEQYF.

In the case of this clonotype: An end of the junction differs from the germline gene, which may be a read error. The V call is TRBV28, the J call TRBJ2-1; no definite D call. CDR1 and CDR2 from the germline V gene are MDHEN and SYDVKM. The CDR3 runs 15 residues. CDR3: CASSFPPPSYNGQFF. Written as DNA, the CDR3 is TGTGCCAGCAGTTTTCCCCCTCCTTCCTACAATGGGCAGTTCTTC.

This sequence joins TRBV4-2 and TRBJ1-2; D ambiguous. Germline lookup yields CDR1 LGHNA and CDR2 YNFKEQ. Trimming pared 0 bases from V and 0 bases from J, leaving 11 bases between. This CDR3 spans 16 amino acids. The CDR3 DNA reads as TGTGCCAGCAGCCAAGAGAAGAGACTTCCTAACTATGGCTACACCTTC. Translating it yields CASSQEKRLPNYGYTF.

The V gene is TRBV24-1, the J gene TRBJ2-7; 8 bases line up with TRBD1. Per the germline V gene, CDR1 is KGHDR and CDR2 is SFDVKD. The CDR3 loop spans 16 amino acids. Trimming at V came to 0 bases and at J to 1 base, leaving 4 bases not matched to a gene. The CDR3 spells CATSDLDGTGSYEQYF. In DNA, the CDR3 is TGTGCCACCAGTGATTTGGATGGGACAGGATCCTACGAGCAGTACTTC.

This rearrangement joins TRBV14 to TRBJ2-5; 7 nucleotides line up with TRBD1. CDR1 and CDR2 (germline): SGHDN, FVKESK. The junction had 8 bases not matched to a gene; V was cut back by 2 bases and J by 5 bases. The CDR3 loop spans 15 amino acids. CDR3: CASSQLQGKVETQYF. DNA for the CDR3: TGTGCCAGCAGCCAACTACAGGGGAAGGTTGAGACCCAGTACTTC.

The chain links TRBV28 to TRBJ2-1, with TRBD2 matching 7 bases. The germline gives CDR1 MDHEN, CDR2 SYDVKM. The CDR3 is 15 amino acids. V was pared by 6 bases and J by 4 bases, with 9 bases of the junction left unmatched. CDR3 DNA sequence: TGTGCCAGCAGCACACGGCGCGGGGGATACAATGAGCAGTTCTTC. Protein sequence: CASSTRRGGYNEQFF.

The chain links TRBV6-1 to TRBJ2-5, with 9 bases that match TRBD1. Germline-derived CDR1 and CDR2 are MNHNS and SASEGT. After removal of 6 bases from V and 1 base from J, the junction contained 0 bases not matched to a gene. CDR3 length: 13 amino acids. The CDR3: CASRGQGQETQYF. CDR3 in DNA: TGTGCCAGCAGGGGACAGGGCCAAGAGACCCAGTACTTC.

V usage is TRBV24-1 and J usage is TRBJ1-2; D is undetermined. Germline CDR1 is KGHDR and CDR2 is SFDVKD. Trimming shortened V by 8 bases and J by 3 bases, and 15 bases separated the two germline ends. The CDR3 sequence is 14 residues long. The CDR3, as DNA: TGTGCCACCACCAGGATGGGATTTGACTATGGCTACACCTTC. Protein: CATTRMGFDYGYTF.

The chain carries TRBV15 and TRBJ1-5; D is possibly TRBD1 (6 bases). Germline CDR1 is LNHNV and CDR2 is YYDKDF (reference sequence). V lost 0 bases and J 11 bases, leaving 14 bases between the germline ends. The CDR3 covers 14 residues. The CDR3 loop is CATSRERGYGAQHF. CDR3 nucleotides: TGTGCCACCAGCAGAGAAAGGGGGTATGGGGCCCAGCATTTT. The complete variable domain, with remaining parts taken from reference TRBV15 and TRBJ1-5, reads DAMVIQNPRYQVTQFGKPVTLSCSQTLNHNVMYWYQQKSSQAPKLLFHYYDKDFNNEADTPDNFQSRRPNTSFCFLDIRSPGLGDTAMYLCATSRERGYGAQHFGDGTRLSIL.

The rearrangement joins TRBV12-3 or TRBV12-4 to TRBJ2-3; D perhaps matches TRBD2 (7 bases). V lost 5 bases and J 2 bases, leaving 14 bases between the germline ends. The CDR3 sequence is 15 residues long. The CDR3 sequence is CASSVFAGATDTQYF. CDR3 nucleotide sequence: TGTGCCAGCAGTGTATTTGCGGGGGCCACAGATACGCAGTATTTT.

The gene calls are TRBV4-1 and TRBJ2-5; D unclear. Germline V gene data show CDR1 as MGHRA and CDR2 as YSYEKL. The CDR3 has 11 residues. Trimming cost V 2 bases and J 3 bases, with 1 base left between them. The CDR3 coding sequence is TGCGCCAGCAGCCAAAAAGAGACCCAGTACTTC. Translated: CASSQKETQYF.

Comment on this clonotype: A much larger clone is a single base away; this may be a read error. The chain couples TRBV24-1 to TRBJ2-3; D possibly uses TRBD1 or TRBD2 (5 bases each). From germline, CDR1 is KGHDR and CDR2 SFDVKD. CDR3 length: 16 amino acids. CDR3 amino acids: CVTSEPGAESSDTQYF. DNA for the CDR3: TGTGTCACCAGTGAACCCGGGGCAGAGTCGTCAGATACGCAGTATTTT.

The count of this clonotype is one. This rearrangement joins TRBV5-1 to TRBJ2-5; D tentatively fits TRBD1 or TRBD2 (5 bases each). CDR3 size: 17 residues. Germline V CDR1 and CDR2: SGHRS, YFSETQ. V lost 3 bases to trimming and J lost 2 bases, with 20 bases between them. CDR3: CASSSRRDVGGQETQYF. CDR3 nucleotide sequence: TGCGCCAGCAGCTCGAGACGGGACGTTGGAGGTCAAGAGACCCAGTACTTC.

This clonotype has ten or more counts. The chain has TRBV5-1 and TRBJ2-5; 7 bases are shared with TRBD2. This CDR3 has 14 amino acids. Germline CDR1 reads SGHRS; CDR2 reads YFSETQ. The V gene end was trimmed by 3 bases and the J gene end by 5 bases; junction bases not matched to a gene: 7. CDR3 sequence reads: CASSSSGVGETQYF. For the CDR3, the DNA is TGCGCCAGCAGCTCAAGCGGGGTAGGGGAGACCCAGTACTTC.

The CDR3 DNA sequence: TGCAGCGCCACGACTAGCGGGGTCCAAGAGACCCAGTACTTC. Its translation is CSATTSGVQETQYF. This rearrangement joins TRBV29-1 to TRBJ2-5, with TRBD2 matching 11 bases. Losses at the gene ends were 7 bases for V and 1 base for J; bases not matched to a gene: 5. The germline V gene encodes CDR1 SQVTM and CDR2 ANQGSEA. The CDR3 extends over 14 amino acids.

The chain carries TRBV6-2 or TRBV6-3 and TRBJ1-4; TRBD1 is a possible D gene (5 bases). V lost 2 bases and J 8 bases, leaving 18 bases between the germline ends. This CDR3 has 16 residues. Germline CDR1 and CDR2: MNHEY and SVGEGT. The CDR3 region has the DNA TGTGCCAGCAGTTACGCCCACGAGGGGCCTCTGGAAAAACTGTTTTTT. Its protein is CASSYAHEGPLEKLFF.

This clonotype was recorded a few times. The chain employs TRBV7-2 and TRBJ2-3; a weak D match, TRBD1 (5 bases). This CDR3 is 16 amino acids long. V dropped 1 base and J dropped 4 bases, with 15 bases sitting between them. The V gene's germline CDR1 is SGHTA and CDR2 FQGNSA. DNA of the CDR3: TGTGCCAGCAGCTTAGAAGACAGATTTTTTGCAGATACGCAGTATTTT. Translating it yields CASSLEDRFFADTQYF.

The chain uses TRBV29-1 and TRBJ2-3; D remains unclear. This CDR3 region has 12 residues. The V gene lost 5 bases and the J gene lost 6 bases, with 12 bases spanning the gap. In germline, CDR1 is SQVTM, CDR2 ANQGSEA. CDR3 DNA sequence: TGCAGCGTTCCGGACCTCACGGATACGCAGTATTTT. The encoded protein is CSVPDLTDTQYF.

Of note for this clonotype: The germline gene is not matched at one end of the junction; a read error may be the cause. The chain uses TRBV3-1 and TRBJ2-5, with 15 bases that match TRBD2. Germline CDR1 is LGHDT and CDR2 is YNNKEL (reference sequence). The CDR3 runs to 17 residues. The CDR3 coding sequence is TGTGCCAGCAGCCCGGGACTAGCGGGAGGCTCACAAGGGACCCAGTACTTC. Protein: CASSPGLAGGSQGTQYF.

In this sample, this clonotype turned up a few times. The gene calls are TRBV7-2 and TRBJ2-5; no reliable D call. Germline CDR1 and CDR2: SGHTA and FQGNSA. This CDR3 is 15 amino acids long. The V gene lost 2 bases and the J gene lost 2 bases, with 12 bases spanning the gap. The CDR3 nucleotides are TGTGCCAGCAGCTTACTCGGCACGACGCAAGAGACCCAGTACTTC. Residues: CASSLLGTTQETQYF.

V is TRBV20-1 and J is TRBJ2-1; 7 nucleotides line up with TRBD2. The CDR3 sequence is 15 residues long. Germline CDR1 and CDR2: DFQATT and SNEGSKA (reference sequence). Trimming removed 2 bases from V and 4 bases from J; junction bases left unmatched: 8. The DNA of the CDR3 is TGCAGTGCTAGAAGTAGCGGGTCCGGATACAATGAGCAGTTCTTC. Translation: CSARSSGSGYNEQFF.

This clonotype was observed a single time. The rearrangement joins TRBV5-1 to TRBJ2-7, with unresolved D. The CDR3 has 12 amino acids. Germline lookup yields CDR1 SGHRS and CDR2 YFSETQ. Trimming stripped 6 bases from V and 6 bases from J, with 13 bases between. The CDR3 sequence: CASTAGFGEQYF. The CDR3 nucleotides are TGCGCCAGCACCGCCGGATTTGGCGAGCAGTACTTC. Full variable domain (rest looked up from reference TRBV5-1 and TRBJ2-7): KAGVTQTPRYLIKTRGQQVTLSCSPISGHRSVSWYQQTPGQGLQFLFEYFSETQRNKGNFPGRFSGRQFSNSRSEMNVSTLELGDSALYLCASTAGFGEQYFGPGTRLTVT.

This clonotype has only a few counts. V is TRBV27 and J is TRBJ2-7; D not resolved. The CDR3 extends over 15 amino acids. Germline CDR1 is MNHEY and CDR2 is SMNVEV (reference sequence). V lost 5 bases and J 2 bases, leaving 16 bases between the germline ends. The CDR3 coding sequence is TGTGCCAGCAGTCTAGATGCAAAAGGGCCCTACGAGCAGTACTTC. This encodes CASSLDAKGPYEQYF.

On this clonotype: At one end the junction does not follow the germline gene, possibly because of a read error. The V call is TRBV11-1, the J call TRBJ2-2; D gene unclear. This CDR3 has 15 residues. Germline CDR1 is SGHAT and CDR2 is FQDESV (reference sequence). CDR3 sequence: CVSSARRGNTGELFF. The CDR3, as DNA: TGTGTCAGCAGCGCTCGGAGAGGGAACACCGGGGAGCTGTTTTTT.